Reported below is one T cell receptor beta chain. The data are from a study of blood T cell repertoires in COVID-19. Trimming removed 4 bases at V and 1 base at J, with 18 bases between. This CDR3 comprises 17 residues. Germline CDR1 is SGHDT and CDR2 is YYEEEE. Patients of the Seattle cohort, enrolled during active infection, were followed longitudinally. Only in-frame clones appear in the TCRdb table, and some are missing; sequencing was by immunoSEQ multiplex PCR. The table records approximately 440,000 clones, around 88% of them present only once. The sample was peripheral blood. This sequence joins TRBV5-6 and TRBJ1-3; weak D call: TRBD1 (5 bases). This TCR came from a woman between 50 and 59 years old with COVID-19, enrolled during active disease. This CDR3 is CASSIFLGHPSGNTIYF. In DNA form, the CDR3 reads TGTGCCAGCAGCATATTCCTTGGACACCCATCTGGAAACACCATATATTTT.